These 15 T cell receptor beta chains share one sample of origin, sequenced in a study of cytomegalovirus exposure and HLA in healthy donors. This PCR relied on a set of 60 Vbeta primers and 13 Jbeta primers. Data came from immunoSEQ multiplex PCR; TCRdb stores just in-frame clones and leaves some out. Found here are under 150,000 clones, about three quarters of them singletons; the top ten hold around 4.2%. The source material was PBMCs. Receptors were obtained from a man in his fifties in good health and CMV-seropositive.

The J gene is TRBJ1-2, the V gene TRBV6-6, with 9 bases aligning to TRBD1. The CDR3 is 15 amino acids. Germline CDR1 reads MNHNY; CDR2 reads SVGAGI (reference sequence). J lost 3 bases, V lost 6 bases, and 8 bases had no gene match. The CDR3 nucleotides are TGTGCCAGCAGGTTGATGGGACAGGGTGACTATGGCTACACCTTC. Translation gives CASRLMGQGDYGYTF.

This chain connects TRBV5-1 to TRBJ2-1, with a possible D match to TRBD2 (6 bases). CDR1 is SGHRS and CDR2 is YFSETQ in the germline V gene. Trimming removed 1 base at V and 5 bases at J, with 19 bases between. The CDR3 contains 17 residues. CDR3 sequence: CASSLSIAVPNHNEQFF. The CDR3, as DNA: TGCGCCAGCAGCTTGTCCATAGCGGTTCCGAACCACAATGAGCAGTTCTTC.

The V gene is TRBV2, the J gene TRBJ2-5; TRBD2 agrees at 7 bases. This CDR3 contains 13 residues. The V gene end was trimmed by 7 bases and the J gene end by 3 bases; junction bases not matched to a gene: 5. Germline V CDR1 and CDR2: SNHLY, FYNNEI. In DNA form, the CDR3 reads TGTGCCAGCATATATGCGGGGGAAGAGACCCAGTACTTC. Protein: CASIYAGEETQYF.

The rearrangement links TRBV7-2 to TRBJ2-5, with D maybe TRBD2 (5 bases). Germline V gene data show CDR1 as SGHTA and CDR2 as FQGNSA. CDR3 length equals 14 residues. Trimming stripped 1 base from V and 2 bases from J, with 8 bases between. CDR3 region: CASSLGLHQETQYF. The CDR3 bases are TGTGCCAGCAGCTTAGGACTACATCAAGAGACCCAGTACTTC.

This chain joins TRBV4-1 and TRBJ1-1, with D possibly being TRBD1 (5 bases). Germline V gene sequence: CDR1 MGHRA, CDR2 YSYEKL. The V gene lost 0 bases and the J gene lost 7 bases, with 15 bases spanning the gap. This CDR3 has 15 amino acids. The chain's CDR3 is CASSQDGGGGNEAFF. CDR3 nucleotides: TGCGCCAGCAGCCAAGATGGGGGGGGTGGTAATGAAGCTTTCTTT.

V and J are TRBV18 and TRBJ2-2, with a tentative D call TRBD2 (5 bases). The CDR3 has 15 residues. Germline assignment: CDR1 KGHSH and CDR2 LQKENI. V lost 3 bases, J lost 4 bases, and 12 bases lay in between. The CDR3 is CASSPREGITGELFF. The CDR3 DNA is TGTGCCAGCTCACCGAGAGAGGGAATCACCGGGGAGCTGTTTTTT. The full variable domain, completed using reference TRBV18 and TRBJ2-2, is NAGVMQNPRHLVRRRGQEARLRCSPMKGHSHVYWYRQLPEEGLKFMVYLQKENIIDESGMPKERFSAEFPKEGPSILRIQQVVRGDSAAYFCASSPREGITGELFFGEGSRLTVL.

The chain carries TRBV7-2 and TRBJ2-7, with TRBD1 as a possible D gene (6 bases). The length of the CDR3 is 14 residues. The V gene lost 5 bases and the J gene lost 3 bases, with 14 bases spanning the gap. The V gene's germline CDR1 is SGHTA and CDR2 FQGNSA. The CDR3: CASSTQTGYYEQYF. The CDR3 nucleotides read TGTGCCAGCAGCACCCAGACAGGCTACTACGAGCAGTACTTC.

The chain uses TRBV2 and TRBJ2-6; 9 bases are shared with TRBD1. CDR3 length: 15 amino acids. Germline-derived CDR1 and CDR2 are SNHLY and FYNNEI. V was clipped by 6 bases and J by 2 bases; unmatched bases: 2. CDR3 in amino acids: CASSGTGTGANVLTF. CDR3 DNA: TGTGCCAGCAGCGGGACAGGGACTGGGGCCAACGTCCTGACTTTC.

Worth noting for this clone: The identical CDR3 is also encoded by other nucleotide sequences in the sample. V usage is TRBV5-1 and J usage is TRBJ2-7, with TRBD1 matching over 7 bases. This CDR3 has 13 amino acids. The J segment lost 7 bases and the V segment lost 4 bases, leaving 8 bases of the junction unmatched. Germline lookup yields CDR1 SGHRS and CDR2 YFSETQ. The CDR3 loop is CASSPGTVYEQYF. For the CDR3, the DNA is TGCGCCAGCAGCCCGGGGACAGTGTATGAGCAGTACTTC.

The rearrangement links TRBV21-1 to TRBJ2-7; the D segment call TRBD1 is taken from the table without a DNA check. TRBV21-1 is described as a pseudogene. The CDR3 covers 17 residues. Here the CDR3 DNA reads TGTGCCAGCAGCACTAGGGTACAGGGAACCCCTTCCTACGAGCAGTACTTC. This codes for CASSTRVQGTPSYEQYF.

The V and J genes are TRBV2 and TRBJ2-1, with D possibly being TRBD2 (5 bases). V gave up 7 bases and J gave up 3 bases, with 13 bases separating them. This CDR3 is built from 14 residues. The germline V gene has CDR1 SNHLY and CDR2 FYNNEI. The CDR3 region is CASKRESVYNEQFF. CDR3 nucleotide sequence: TGTGCCAGCAAAAGGGAGTCGGTCTACAATGAGCAGTTCTTC.

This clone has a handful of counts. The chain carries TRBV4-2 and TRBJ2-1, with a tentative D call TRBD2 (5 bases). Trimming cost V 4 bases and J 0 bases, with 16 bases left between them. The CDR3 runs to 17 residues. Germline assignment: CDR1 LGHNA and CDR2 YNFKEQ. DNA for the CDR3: TGTGCCAGCAGCCTCCTCGGGGTCTTTAGCTCCTACAATGAGCAGTTCTTC. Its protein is CASSLLGVFSSYNEQFF.

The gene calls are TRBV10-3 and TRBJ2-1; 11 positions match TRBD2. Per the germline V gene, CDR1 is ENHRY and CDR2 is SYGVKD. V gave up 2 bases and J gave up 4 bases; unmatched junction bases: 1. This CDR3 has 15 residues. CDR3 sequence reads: CAISEASGGYNEQFF. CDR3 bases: TGTGCCATCAGTGAGGCTAGCGGGGGGTACAATGAGCAGTTCTTC.

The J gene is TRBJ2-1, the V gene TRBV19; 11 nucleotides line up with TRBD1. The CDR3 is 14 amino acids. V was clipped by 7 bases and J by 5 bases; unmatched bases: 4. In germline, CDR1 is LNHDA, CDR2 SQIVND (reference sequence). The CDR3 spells CASNGQGAHNEQFF. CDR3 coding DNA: TGTGCCAGTAACGGACAGGGGGCCCACAATGAGCAGTTCTTC.

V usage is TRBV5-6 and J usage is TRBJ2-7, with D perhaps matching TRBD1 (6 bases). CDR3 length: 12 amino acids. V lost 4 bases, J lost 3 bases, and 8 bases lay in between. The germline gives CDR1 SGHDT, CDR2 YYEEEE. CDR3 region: CASSTDSYEQYF. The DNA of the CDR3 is TGTGCCAGCAGCACGGACAGCTACGAGCAGTACTTC.